The 27 T cell receptor beta chains below were found in one sample sequenced in a study of early T cells in non-severe SARS-CoV-2 infection. MiXCR, applied by TCRdb to the 5' RACE reads, yields one record per CDR3 protein. The sample gives tens of thousands of distinct CDR3 sequences, about 6% of which show up once; around 20% is in the top ten. This specimen was whole blood, taken at baseline. Every receptor here comes from an adult who was a healthcare worker with PCR-confirmed SARS-CoV-2 infection or an uninfected control (not recorded which).

This clonotype has ten or more counts. The chain links TRBV12-3 or TRBV12-4 to TRBJ1-4; the D gene is possibly TRBD1 (6 bases). The germline V and J ends were trimmed by 5 bases and 7 bases, with 11 bases remaining between them. The CDR3 has 13 residues. The CDR3 loop is CASSGQYGEKLFF. The CDR3 bases are TGTGCCAGCAGTGGACAGTACGGTGAAAAACTGTTTTTT.

The genes are TRBV7-9 and TRBJ1-3; the D gene is possibly TRBD1 (6 bases). V was trimmed by 6 bases and J by 0 bases, leaving 15 bases between them. Germline values: CDR1 SEHNR, CDR2 FQNEAQ (reference sequence). CDR3 length equals 16 residues. The chain's CDR3 is CASSWAGVGSGNTIYF. The CDR3 DNA reads TGTGCCAGCAGTTGGGCAGGGGTAGGCTCTGGAAACACCATATATTTT. Full variable domain (remainder filled in from reference TRBV7-9 and TRBJ1-3): DTGVSQNPRHKITKRGQNVTFRCDPISEHNRLYWYRQTLGQGPEFLTYFQNEAQLEKSRLLSDRFSAERPKGSFSTLEIQRTEQGDSAMYLCASSWAGVGSGNTIYFGEGSWLTVV.

Many counts were recorded for this clonotype. The chain combines TRBV10-3 with TRBJ2-3, with a weak D call TRBD1 (8 bases). Trimming shortened V by 7 bases and J by 2 bases, and 16 bases separated the two germline ends. From germline, CDR1 is ENHRY and CDR2 SYGVKD. The CDR3 is made up of 15 amino acids. This CDR3 reads CAITTGGEVTDTQYF. The DNA of the CDR3 is TGTGCCATCACCACAGGGGGGGAAGTCACAGATACGCAGTATTTT.

This clonotype was observed at least ten times. The rearrangement uses TRBV6-5 and TRBJ1-6; D is unresolved. The V gene lost 6 bases and the J gene lost 7 bases, with 13 bases spanning the gap. Germline V gene lookup returns CDR1 MNHEY and CDR2 SVGAGI. The CDR3 totals 14 residues. DNA for the CDR3: TGTGCCAGCAGATATCGGGCGTCAAATTCACCCCTCCACTTT. Translating it yields CASRYRASNSPLHF.

This clonotype was counted at least ten times. The genes are TRBV7-8 and TRBJ2-5; D gene ambiguous. In germline, CDR1 is SGHVS, CDR2 FQNEAQ. This CDR3 has 16 residues. Trimming took off 1 base at V and 0 bases at J, with 12 bases between the two ends. CDR3 nucleotide sequence: TGTGCCAGCAGCTTAGGGGTAGGGTTGAACCAAGAGACCCAGTACTTC. Translated, it gives CASSLGVGLNQETQYF.

CDR3 residues: CASSLSIGQYSQPQHF. DNA for the CDR3: TGTGCCAGCAGTCTATCGATCGGACAGTATTCTCAGCCCCAGCATTTT. V gene TRBV2 combines with J gene TRBJ1-5, with a tentative D call TRBD1 (6 bases). Per germline, CDR1 SNHLY and CDR2 FYNNEI. This CDR3 has 16 amino acids. V was trimmed by 5 bases and J by 6 bases, leaving 20 bases between them.

The V and J genes are TRBV18 and TRBJ1-6; D ambiguous. The CDR3 has 12 residues. V gave up 3 bases and J gave up 7 bases, with 4 bases separating them. The germline gives CDR1 KGHSH, CDR2 LQKENI. CDR3 protein: CASSPTNSPLHF. The CDR3 nucleotides read TGTGCCAGCTCACCTACGAATTCACCCCTCCACTTT.

The chain is built from TRBV4-1 and TRBJ1-5, with TRBD1 as a possible D gene (5 bases). The CDR3 runs 17 residues. Deletions cut 3 bases from V and 1 base from J, with 16 bases between. Germline CDR1 MGHRA, CDR2 YSYEKL. CDR3 amino acids: CASSQPFSKGSNQPQHF. CDR3 DNA: TGCGCCAGCAGCCAGCCCTTTTCGAAGGGGAGCAATCAGCCCCAGCATTTT.

This chain links TRBV11-2 with TRBJ2-3; no firm D call. The CDR3 loop spans 14 amino acids. V lost 0 bases and J lost 1, with 5 bases in between. Germline loops: CDR1 SGHAT, CDR2 FQNNGV. This CDR3 reads CASSLDVGTDTQYF. CDR3 DNA sequence: TGTGCCAGCAGCTTAGATGTCGGCACAGATACGCAGTATTTT.

This clonotype was seen ten or more times. This chain connects TRBV2 to TRBJ2-2; a possible D gene is TRBD1 (6 bases). This CDR3 is built from 15 residues. Trimming removed 1 base at V and 4 bases at J, with 10 bases between. Per the germline V gene, CDR1 is SNHLY and CDR2 is FYNNEI. This chain's CDR3 is CASSEEGVRTGELFF. DNA for the CDR3: TGTGCCAGCAGTGAAGAGGGGGTACGCACCGGGGAGCTGTTTTTT.

This clonotype was recorded at least ten times. The chain uses TRBV20-1 and TRBJ1-1; 7 positions agree with TRBD1. V lost 6 bases to trimming and J lost 5 bases; unmatched junction nucleotides: 9. The CDR3 totals 13 residues. The germline CDR1 and CDR2 sequences are DFQATT and SNEGSKA (reference sequence). CDR3 residues: CSARTGLRTEAFF. Written as DNA, the CDR3 is TGCAGTGCCAGGACAGGTTTAAGGACTGAAGCTTTCTTT.

This clonotype was detected a few times. In DNA, the CDR3 is TGTGCCAGCAGGTTGTCCGGCGGAGGCAAAAACATTCAGTACTTC. Residues: CASRLSGGGKNIQYF. J is TRBJ2-4 and V is TRBV6-6; D possibly corresponds to TRBD2 (5 bases). CDR3 length: 15 amino acids. V lost 6 bases and J 3 bases, leaving 15 bases between the germline ends. Germline V gene data show CDR1 as MNHNY and CDR2 as SVGAGI (reference sequence).

J is TRBJ2-3 and V is TRBV28; D may be TRBD2 (5 bases). The CDR3 is made up of 15 amino acids. The germline V gene has CDR1 MDHEN and CDR2 SYDVKM. V was cut by 8 bases and J by 4 bases, with 19 bases left in between. CDR3 in DNA: TGTGCCAGCTCCGGGGTCGCTCTCGAGGCAGATACGCAGTATTTT. Amino acid sequence: CASSGVALEADTQYF.

Turning to this clonotype: This may be a read error: a much more frequent sequence differs by one nucleotide. This chain links TRBV4-1 with TRBJ1-2, with 11 bases lining up with TRBD1. The CDR3 runs to 16 residues. The germline gives CDR1 MGHRA, CDR2 YSYEKL. The CDR3 is CASSGRTGGVLNGHTF. The CDR3 DNA sequence: TGCGCCAGCAGCGGACGGACAGGGGGCGTGTTAAATGGCCACACCTTC.

This chain links TRBV6-5 with TRBJ2-7, with TRBD1 matching 8 bases. This CDR3 is built from 14 residues. Per the germline V gene, CDR1 is MNHEY and CDR2 is SVGAGI. Trimming took 4 bases from V and 3 from J; bases not matched to a gene: 5. The CDR3 region has the DNA TGTGCCAGCAGTTTAGGACAGGGTCTCTACGAGCAGTACTTC. Encoded protein: CASSLGQGLYEQYF.

This clonotype was detected only a few times. The V and J genes are TRBV3-1 and TRBJ2-7; no definite D call. The CDR3 spans 11 residues. The germline CDR1 and CDR2 sequences are LGHDT and YNNKEL (reference sequence). V was shortened by 3 bases and J by 3 bases, with 3 bases between the two germline ends. CDR3 in amino acids: CASSQYYEQYF. DNA for the CDR3: TGTGCCAGCAGCCAGTACTACGAGCAGTACTTC.

The sample holds many counts of this clonotype. J is TRBJ2-6 and V is TRBV12-3 or TRBV12-4; D perhaps matches TRBD2 (7 bases). This CDR3 region has 19 residues. Between the trimmed V and J ends, which lost 4 bases and 4 bases, there was a span of 23 bases. CDR3 sequence reads: CASSSRRGLVTGGANVLTF. CDR3 nucleotides: TGTGCCAGCAGTTCTAGGCGGGGGCTAGTCACTGGAGGGGCCAACGTCCTGACTTTC.

This clonotype was recorded a few times. This sequence joins TRBV12-3 or TRBV12-4 and TRBJ2-1, with D unclear. Deletions cut 0 bases from V and 5 bases from J, with 2 bases between. This CDR3 has 12 residues. The CDR3 sequence: CASSLADNEQFF. For the CDR3, the DNA is TGTGCCAGCAGTTTAGCGGACAATGAGCAGTTCTTC.

This clonotype was picked up a small number of times. The J gene is TRBJ1-1, the V gene TRBV13, with D tentatively TRBD1 (5 bases). Trimming took 0 bases from V and 4 from J, leaving 15 bases between them. The length of the CDR3 is 16 residues. CDR1 is PRHDT, CDR2 FYEKMQ, per germline (reference sequence). The CDR3 nucleotides read TGTGCCAGCAGCTTAGGCCGGGGGACTTACGCCACTGAAGCTTTCTTT. The encoded protein is CASSLGRGTYATEAFF.

The chain carries TRBV27 and TRBJ2-3; 10 nucleotides align to TRBD2. The CDR3 is made up of 13 amino acids. Germline-derived CDR1 and CDR2 are MNHEY and SMNVEV (reference sequence). The trim removed 8 bases at V and 4 bases at J, leaving 3 bases unmatched. The CDR3 DNA is TGTGCCAGCCAGCGGGAGGGCTCAGATACGCAGTATTTT. It translates to CASQREGSDTQYF.

The V gene is TRBV29-1, the J gene TRBJ1-2, with 9 bases matching TRBD1. The CDR3 covers 13 residues. V lost 7 bases, J lost 4 bases, and 7 bases stayed unmatched. CDR1 is SQVTM and CDR2 is ANQGSEA in the germline V gene. In DNA form, the CDR3 reads TGCAGCGCCCGGACAGGGGCCGCCTATGGCTACACCTTC. Protein sequence: CSARTGAAYGYTF.

This clonotype was recorded many times. The gene calls are TRBV21-1 and TRBJ2-1; the table's TRBD1 call for D was not verified on the DNA. TRBV21-1 is a pseudogene segment. The CDR3 extends over 19 amino acids. CDR3 amino acids: CASSKGRAGSRVSYNEQFF. In nucleotides, the CDR3 is TGTGCCAGCAGCAAAGGACGGGCCGGGAGTCGAGTTAGTTACAATGAGCAGTTCTTC.

Ten or more counts support this clonotype. The chain links TRBV25-1 to TRBJ1-1; D gene uncertain. The ends were cut back, 8 bases at V and 7 bases at J, with 17 bases in the middle. CDR1 and CDR2 from the germline V gene are MGHDK and SYGVNS. The CDR3 extends over 13 amino acids. CDR3 nucleotide sequence: TGTGCCAGCGAAAGGCCCGAAAGGTATGAAGCTTTCTTT. Its translation: CASERPERYEAFF.

The chain links TRBV7-2 to TRBJ2-5; D ambiguous. Germline V gene lookup returns CDR1 SGHTA and CDR2 FQGNSA. The CDR3 covers 14 residues. V was cut by 2 bases and J by 3 bases, with 10 bases left in between. CDR3 nucleotides: TGTGCCAGCAGCTTATATCTTCGCGAAGAGACCCAGTACTTC. This encodes CASSLYLREETQYF.

This clonotype was seen only a few times. This chain connects TRBV4-2 to TRBJ2-2, with 8 positions matching TRBD2. This CDR3 has 17 residues. The J segment lost 5 bases and the V segment lost 0 bases, leaving 8 bases of the junction unmatched. Per germline, CDR1 LGHNA and CDR2 YNFKEQ. CDR3 nucleotides: TGTGCCAGCAGCCAAGATCTTTCCAGCGGGAGAACCGGGGAGCTGTTTTTT. Translation gives CASSQDLSSGRTGELFF.

This clonotype was detected many times. The chain carries TRBV5-1 and TRBJ2-3, with 8 bases aligning to TRBD1. This CDR3 has 14 residues. V shed 4 bases and J 4 bases; nucleotides not matched to a gene: 5. Germline V lookup: CDR1 SGHRS, CDR2 YFSETQ. CDR3 in amino acids: CASSLRTGSDTQYF. The CDR3 DNA reads TGCGCCAGCAGCCTGAGGACAGGGTCAGATACGCAGTATTTT.

This clonotype showed up many times. The V gene is TRBV7-2, the J gene TRBJ2-2, with D possibly matching TRBD1 (5 bases). The CDR3 length is 16 residues. V gave up 5 bases and J gave up 7 bases, with 20 bases separating them. Germline V gene lookup returns CDR1 SGHTA and CDR2 FQGNSA. CDR3 nucleotide sequence: TGTGCCAGCAGCCAGGCTATGGCAGCAACAGGCGGGGAGCTGTTTTTT. This translates into CASSQAMAATGGELFF.